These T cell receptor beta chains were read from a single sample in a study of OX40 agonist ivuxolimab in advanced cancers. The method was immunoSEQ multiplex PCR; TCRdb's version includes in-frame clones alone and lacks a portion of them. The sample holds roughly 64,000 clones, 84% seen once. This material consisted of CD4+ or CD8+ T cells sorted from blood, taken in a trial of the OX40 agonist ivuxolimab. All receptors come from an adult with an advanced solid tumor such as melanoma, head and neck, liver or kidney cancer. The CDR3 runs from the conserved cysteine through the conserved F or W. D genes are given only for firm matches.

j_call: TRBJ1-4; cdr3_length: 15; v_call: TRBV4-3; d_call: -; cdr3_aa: CASSQDRTGRAKLFF; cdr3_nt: TGCGCCAGCAGCCAAGACAGGACGGGGCGAGCAAAACTGTTTTTT
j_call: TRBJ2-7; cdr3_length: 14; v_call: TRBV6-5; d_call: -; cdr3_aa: CASSYSKGNNEQYF; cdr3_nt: TGTGCCAGCAGTTACTCGAAGGGTAACAACGAGCAGTACTTC
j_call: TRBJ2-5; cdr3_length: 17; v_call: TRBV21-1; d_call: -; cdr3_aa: CASSKEKSSGQGETQYF; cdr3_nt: TGTGCCAGCAGCAAAGAAAAATCTAGCGGGCAGGGAGAGACCCAGTACTTC
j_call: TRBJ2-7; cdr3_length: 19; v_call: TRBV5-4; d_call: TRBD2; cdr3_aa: CASSLRTGTSGRDSYEQYF; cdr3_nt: TGTGCCAGCAGCCTACGTACTGGGACTAGCGGGAGGGATTCCTACGAGCAGTACTTC
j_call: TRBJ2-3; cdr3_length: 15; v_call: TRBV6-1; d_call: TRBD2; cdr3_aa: CASGPPSGRADTQYF; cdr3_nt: TGTGCCAGCGGGCCCCCCAGCGGGAGGGCCGATACGCAGTATTTT
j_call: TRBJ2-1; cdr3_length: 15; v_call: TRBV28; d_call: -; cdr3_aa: CASSRPSNSGNEQFF; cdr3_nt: TGTGCCAGCAGTCGCCCCTCCAACAGTGGCAATGAGCAGTTCTTC
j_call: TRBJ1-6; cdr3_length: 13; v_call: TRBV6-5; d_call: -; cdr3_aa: CASRQTNNSPLHF; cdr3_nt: TGTGCCAGCCGACAGACTAATAATTCACCCCTCCACTTT
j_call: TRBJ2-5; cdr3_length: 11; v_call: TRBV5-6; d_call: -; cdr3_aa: CASSGRGAQYF; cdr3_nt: TGTGCCAGCAGCGGGCGAGGAGCCCAGTACTTC
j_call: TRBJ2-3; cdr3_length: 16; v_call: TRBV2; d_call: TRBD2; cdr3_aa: CASRPGLAGGTDTQYF; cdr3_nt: TGTGCCAGCAGGCCGGGACTAGCGGGAGGCACAGATACGCAGTATTTT
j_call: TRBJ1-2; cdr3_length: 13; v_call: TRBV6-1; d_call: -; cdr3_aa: CASTLERAGGYTF; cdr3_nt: TGTGCCAGCACCCTTGAGAGGGCCGGGGGCTACACCTTC